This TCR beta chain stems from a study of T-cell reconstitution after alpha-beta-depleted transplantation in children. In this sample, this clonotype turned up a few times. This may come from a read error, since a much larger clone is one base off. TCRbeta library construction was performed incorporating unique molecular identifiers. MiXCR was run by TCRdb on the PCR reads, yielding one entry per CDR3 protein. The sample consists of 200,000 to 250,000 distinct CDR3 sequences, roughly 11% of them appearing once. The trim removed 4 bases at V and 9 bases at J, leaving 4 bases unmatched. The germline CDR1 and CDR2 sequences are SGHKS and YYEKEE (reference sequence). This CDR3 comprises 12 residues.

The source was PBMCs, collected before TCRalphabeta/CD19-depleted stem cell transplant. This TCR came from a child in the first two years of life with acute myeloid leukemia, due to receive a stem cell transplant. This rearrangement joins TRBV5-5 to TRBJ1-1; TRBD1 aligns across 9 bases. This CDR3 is CASSPGQGKAFF. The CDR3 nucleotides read TGTGCCAGCAGCCCGGGACAGGGCAAAGCTTTCTTT.